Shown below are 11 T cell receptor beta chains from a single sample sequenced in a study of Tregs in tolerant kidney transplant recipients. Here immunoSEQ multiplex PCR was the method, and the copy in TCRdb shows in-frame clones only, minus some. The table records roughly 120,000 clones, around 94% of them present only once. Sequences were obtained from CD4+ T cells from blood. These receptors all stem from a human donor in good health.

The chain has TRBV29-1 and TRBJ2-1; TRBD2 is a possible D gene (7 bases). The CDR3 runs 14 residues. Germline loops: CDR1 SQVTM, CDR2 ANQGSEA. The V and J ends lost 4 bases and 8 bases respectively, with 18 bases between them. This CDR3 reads CSVVSRGAGHEQFF. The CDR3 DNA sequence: TGCAGCGTTGTCTCTCGGGGGGCTGGACATGAGCAGTTCTTC.

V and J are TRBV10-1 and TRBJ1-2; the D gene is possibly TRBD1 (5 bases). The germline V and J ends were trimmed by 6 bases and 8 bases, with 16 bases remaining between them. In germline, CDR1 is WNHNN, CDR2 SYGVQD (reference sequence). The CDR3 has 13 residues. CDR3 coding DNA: TGCGCCAGCAGCCCTAAAAGGGGTAAAGGCTACACCTTC. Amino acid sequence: CASSPKRGKGYTF.

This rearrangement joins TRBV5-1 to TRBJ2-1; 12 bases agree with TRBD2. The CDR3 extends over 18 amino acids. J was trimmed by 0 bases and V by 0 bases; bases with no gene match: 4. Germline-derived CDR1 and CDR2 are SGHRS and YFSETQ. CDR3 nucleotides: TGCGCCAGCAGCTTGGTACTAGCGGGGGGAAGCTCCTACAATGAGCAGTTCTTC. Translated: CASSLVLAGGSSYNEQFF.

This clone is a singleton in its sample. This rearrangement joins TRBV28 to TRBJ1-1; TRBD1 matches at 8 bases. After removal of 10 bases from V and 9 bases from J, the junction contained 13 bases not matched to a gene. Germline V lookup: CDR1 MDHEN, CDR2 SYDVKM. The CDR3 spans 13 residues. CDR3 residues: CATYTGTGFKAFF. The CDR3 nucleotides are TGTGCCACGTATACCGGGACAGGTTTCAAAGCTTTCTTT. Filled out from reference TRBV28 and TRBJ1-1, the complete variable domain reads DVKVTQSSRYLVKRTGEKVFLECVQDMDHENMFWYRQDPGLGLRLIYFSYDVKMKEKGDIPEGYSVSREKKERFSLILESASTNQTSMYLCATYTGTGFKAFFGQGTRLTVV.

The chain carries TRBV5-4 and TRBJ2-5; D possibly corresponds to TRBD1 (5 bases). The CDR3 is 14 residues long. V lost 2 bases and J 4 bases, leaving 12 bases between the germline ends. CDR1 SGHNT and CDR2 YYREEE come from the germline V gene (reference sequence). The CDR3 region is CASSFRGASETQYF. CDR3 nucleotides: TGTGCCAGCAGCTTTAGGGGCGCCTCAGAGACCCAGTACTTC.

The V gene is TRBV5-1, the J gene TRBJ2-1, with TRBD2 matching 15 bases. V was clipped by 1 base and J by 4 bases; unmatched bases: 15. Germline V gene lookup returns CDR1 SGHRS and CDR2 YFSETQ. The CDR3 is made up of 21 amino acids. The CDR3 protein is CASSLNSFFRTSGRGYNEQFF. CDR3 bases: TGCGCCAGCAGCTTGAATAGCTTTTTTCGGACTAGCGGGAGGGGGTACAATGAGCAGTTCTTC.

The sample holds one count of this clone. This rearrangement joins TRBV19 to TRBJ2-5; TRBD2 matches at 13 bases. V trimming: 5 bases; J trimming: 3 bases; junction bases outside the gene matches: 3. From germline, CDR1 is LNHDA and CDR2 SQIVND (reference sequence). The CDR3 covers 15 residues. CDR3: CASSPGTSGEETQYF. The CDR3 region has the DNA TGTGCCAGTAGTCCCGGGACTAGCGGGGAAGAGACCCAGTACTTC.

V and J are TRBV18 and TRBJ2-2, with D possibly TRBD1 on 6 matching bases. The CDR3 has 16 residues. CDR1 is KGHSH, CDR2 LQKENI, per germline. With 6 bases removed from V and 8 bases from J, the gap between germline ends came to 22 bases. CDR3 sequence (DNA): TGTGCCAGCTCCCGGACAGTATCGCGGATGGTAGGGGAGCTGTTTTTT. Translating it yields CASSRTVSRMVGELFF.

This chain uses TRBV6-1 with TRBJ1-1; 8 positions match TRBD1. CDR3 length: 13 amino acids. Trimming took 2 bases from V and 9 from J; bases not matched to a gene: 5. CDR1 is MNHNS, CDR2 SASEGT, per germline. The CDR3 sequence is CASSELGTGQAFF. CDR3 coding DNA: TGTGCCAGCAGTGAATTAGGGACAGGACAAGCTTTCTTT.

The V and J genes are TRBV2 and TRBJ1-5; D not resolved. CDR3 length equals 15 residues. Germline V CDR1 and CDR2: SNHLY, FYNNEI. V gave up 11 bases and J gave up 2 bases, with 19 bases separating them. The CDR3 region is CAPPKAGLGNQPQHF. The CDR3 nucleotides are TGTGCCCCCCCTAAGGCAGGCCTTGGCAATCAGCCCCAGCATTTT.

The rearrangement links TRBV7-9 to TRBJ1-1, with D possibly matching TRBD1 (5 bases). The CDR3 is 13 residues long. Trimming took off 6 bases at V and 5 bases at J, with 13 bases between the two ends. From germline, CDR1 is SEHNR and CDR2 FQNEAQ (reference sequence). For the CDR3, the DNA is TGTGCCAGCAGTTACCTACCAGGGACTGAAGCTTTCTTT. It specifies CASSYLPGTEAFF.